Only one count was recorded for the clone carrying this TCR beta chain. The antigen is undetermined. The source of the sample is a study of cytomegalovirus exposure and HLA in healthy donors. Amplification used 60 Vbeta primers and 13 Jbeta primers. Sequencing used immunoSEQ multiplex PCR; TCRdb keeps in-frame clones, though not all of them. Of approximately 74,000 clones listed, roughly 80% were seen once; the top ten hold 2.5% to 3.5%. The germline V gene has CDR1 SGHDN and CDR2 FVKESK. V lost 6 bases and J lost 7, with 12 bases in between. The CDR3 has 12 amino acids. General study findings and limits: No immune exposure information besides CMV serostatus was available. When analyzed later, a missense DCLRE1C variant was found to be linked to TCR beta V- and J-gene trimming.

This TCR derives from a woman under 40 in good health and CMV-seronegative. Material for sequencing was PBMCs. The gene calls are TRBV14 and TRBJ1-2, with TRBD1 as a possible D gene (6 bases). The CDR3 reads CASRQGGGGYTF. The DNA of the CDR3 is TGTGCCAGCAGACAGGGTGGCGGTGGCTACACCTTC. The full variable domain, rest sourced from reference TRBV14 and TRBJ1-2, is EAGVTQFPSHSVIEKGQTVTLRCDPISGHDNLYWYRRVMGKEIKFLLHFVKESKQDESGMPNNRFLAERTGGTYSTLKVQPAELEDSGVYFCASRQGGGGYTFGSGTRLTVV.